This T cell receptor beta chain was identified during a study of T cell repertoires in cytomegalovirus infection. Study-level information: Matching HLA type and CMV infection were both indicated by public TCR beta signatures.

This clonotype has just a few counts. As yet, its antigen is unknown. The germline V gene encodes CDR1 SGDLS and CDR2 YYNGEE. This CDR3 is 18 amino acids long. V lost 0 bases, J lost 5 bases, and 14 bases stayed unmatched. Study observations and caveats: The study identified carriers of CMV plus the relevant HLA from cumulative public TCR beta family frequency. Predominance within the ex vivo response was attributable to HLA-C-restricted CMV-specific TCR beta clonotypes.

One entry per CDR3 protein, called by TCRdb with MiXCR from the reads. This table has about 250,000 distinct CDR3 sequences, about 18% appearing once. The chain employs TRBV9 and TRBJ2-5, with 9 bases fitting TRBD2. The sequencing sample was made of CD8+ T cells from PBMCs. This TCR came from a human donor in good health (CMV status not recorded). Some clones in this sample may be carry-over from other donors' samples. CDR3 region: CASSVGSFPAGGLETQYF. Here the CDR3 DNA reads TGTGCCAGCAGCGTAGGTTCATTCCCGGCGGGGGGGCTGGAGACCCAGTACTTC.